Shown below are 11 T cell receptor beta chains from a single sample sequenced in a study of T-cell memory formation after mild COVID-19. TCRdb fed the 5' RACE reads into MiXCR, producing one record per CDR3 protein. The sample consists of fewer than 350,000 distinct CDR3 sequences, approximately 16% of them appearing once. Source material: PBMCs or a T cell subset sorted from them (not recorded which). Receptor source: a man aged 18-30 years who had mild COVID-19 (a few samples of this study predate the infection). Cell type and time point are not known.

A few counts support this clonotype. CDR3 loop: CASSLVQGGSPLHF. In nucleotides, the CDR3 is TGTGCCAGCAGCTTAGTTCAGGGGGGTTCACCCCTCCACTTT. V gene TRBV7-9 combines with J gene TRBJ1-6; 7 nucleotides match TRBD1. The V segment lost 1 base and the J segment 9 bases; nucleotides outside the gene matches: 3. Germline assignment: CDR1 SEHNR and CDR2 FQNEAQ (reference sequence). CDR3 size: 14 residues. Looking up the rest from reference TRBV7-9 and TRBJ1-6 gives the full variable domain: DTGVSQNPRHKITKRGQNVTFRCDPISEHNRLYWYRQTLGQGPEFLTYFQNEAQLEKSRLLSDRFSAERPKGSFSTLEIQRTEQGDSAMYLCASSLVQGGSPLHFGNGTRLTVT.

The V gene is TRBV15, the J gene TRBJ1-3; D gene uncertain. Per germline, CDR1 LNHNV and CDR2 YYDKDF (reference sequence). This CDR3 has 12 amino acids. V lost 8 bases, J lost 1 base, and 6 bases lay in between. Written as DNA, the CDR3 is TGTGCCACCGGCCAGTCTGGAAACACCATATATTTT. This translates into CATGQSGNTIYF.

This chain connects TRBV20-1 to TRBJ2-5; 13 bases align to TRBD2. CDR3 length: 17 residues. The germline CDR1 and CDR2 sequences are DFQATT and SNEGSKA (reference sequence). J gave up 5 bases and V 3 bases, and 12 bases lay outside the gene matches. The CDR3 region has the DNA TGCAGTGCTAGTCCTCAAACTAGCGGGGGGGCATATGAGACCCAGTACTTC. Translated, it gives CSASPQTSGGAYETQYF.

In this sample, this clonotype turned up a few times. The chain couples TRBV7-2 to TRBJ1-1; TRBD1 matches 7 bases. The CDR3 is made up of 14 amino acids. The V segment lost 5 bases and the J segment 5 bases; nucleotides outside the gene matches: 8. Germline loops: CDR1 SGHTA, CDR2 FQGNSA. This CDR3 reads CASSVYRGGTEAFF. The CDR3 DNA reads as TGTGCCAGCAGCGTATACAGGGGTGGGACTGAAGCTTTCTTT.

The V call is TRBV7-2, the J call TRBJ2-3, with D perhaps given as TRBD1 or TRBD2 (5 bases each). The CDR3 is 15 residues long. The V gene's germline CDR1 is SGHTA and CDR2 FQGNSA. Deletions cut 7 bases from V and 5 bases from J, with 19 bases between. CDR3 loop: CASNLASGPVDTQYF. The CDR3 coding sequence is TGTGCCAGCAATTTAGCGTCGGGGCCAGTAGATACGCAGTATTTT. Full variable domain (outside the CDR3, taken from reference TRBV7-2 and TRBJ2-3): GAGVSQSPSNKVTEKGKDVELRCDPISGHTALYWYRQSLGQGLEFLIYFQGNSAPDKSGLPSDRFSAERTGGSVSTLTIQRTQQEDSAVYLCASNLASGPVDTQYFGPGTRLTVL.

This clonotype was observed a few times. The chain employs TRBV20-1 and TRBJ2-2, with 14 bases lining up with TRBD2. Germline V gene lookup returns CDR1 DFQATT and CDR2 SNEGSKA (reference sequence). The CDR3 runs to 16 residues. V shed 3 bases, J shed 3 bases, and the junction held 3 bases outside the gene matches. The CDR3 sequence is CSASGTSGSHTGELFF. CDR3 DNA: TGCAGTGCTAGTGGGACTAGCGGGAGTCACACCGGGGAGCTGTTTTTT.

In this sample, this clonotype turned up a few times. The chain employs TRBV6-2 or TRBV6-3 and TRBJ2-2, with a tentative D call TRBD1 (5 bases). The length of the CDR3 is 17 residues. Per germline, CDR1 MNHEY and CDR2 SVGEGT. V gave up 2 bases and J gave up 7 bases, with 20 bases separating them. The CDR3 nucleotides read TGTGCCAGCAGTTACGATCCAGGGTACCTCGATAGCGGGGAGCTGTTTTTT. Protein sequence: CASSYDPGYLDSGELFF.

The V call is TRBV7-2, the J call TRBJ1-1; unclear D gene. CDR1 SGHTA and CDR2 FQGNSA come from the germline V gene. The CDR3 has 13 residues. V lost 5 bases to trimming and J lost 3 bases, with 10 bases between them. CDR3 residues: CASSPAHHTEAFF. The CDR3 DNA is TGTGCCAGCAGCCCCGCCCATCACACTGAAGCTTTCTTT.

J is TRBJ1-1 and V is TRBV18, with D tentatively TRBD1 (5 bases). CDR1 and CDR2 from the germline V gene are KGHSH and LQKENI. V was shortened by 2 bases and J by 1 base, with 11 bases between the two germline ends. This CDR3 contains 15 residues. DNA for the CDR3: TGTGCCAGCTCACCATCTCCGGGGACGAACACTGAAGCTTTCTTT. Translated: CASSPSPGTNTEAFF.

The V and J genes are TRBV6-6 and TRBJ2-6; no reliable D call. This CDR3 is built from 14 residues. V lost 6 bases and J 6 bases, leaving 12 bases between the germline ends. Germline V gene lookup returns CDR1 MNHNY and CDR2 SVGAGI (reference sequence). The CDR3 loop is CASSLPPEANVLTF. CDR3 nucleotides: TGTGCCAGCAGCCTCCCCCCCGAGGCCAACGTCCTGACTTTC.

The chain recombines TRBV18 with TRBJ1-1; a weak D match, TRBD1 (6 bases). The CDR3 sequence is 14 residues long. Trimming pared 6 bases from V and 3 bases from J, leaving 14 bases between. CDR1 and CDR2 from the germline V gene are KGHSH and LQKENI. The CDR3 coding sequence is TGTGCCAGCTCCCCGGGGGACATCTACACTGAAGCTTTCTTT. Its protein product is CASSPGDIYTEAFF.